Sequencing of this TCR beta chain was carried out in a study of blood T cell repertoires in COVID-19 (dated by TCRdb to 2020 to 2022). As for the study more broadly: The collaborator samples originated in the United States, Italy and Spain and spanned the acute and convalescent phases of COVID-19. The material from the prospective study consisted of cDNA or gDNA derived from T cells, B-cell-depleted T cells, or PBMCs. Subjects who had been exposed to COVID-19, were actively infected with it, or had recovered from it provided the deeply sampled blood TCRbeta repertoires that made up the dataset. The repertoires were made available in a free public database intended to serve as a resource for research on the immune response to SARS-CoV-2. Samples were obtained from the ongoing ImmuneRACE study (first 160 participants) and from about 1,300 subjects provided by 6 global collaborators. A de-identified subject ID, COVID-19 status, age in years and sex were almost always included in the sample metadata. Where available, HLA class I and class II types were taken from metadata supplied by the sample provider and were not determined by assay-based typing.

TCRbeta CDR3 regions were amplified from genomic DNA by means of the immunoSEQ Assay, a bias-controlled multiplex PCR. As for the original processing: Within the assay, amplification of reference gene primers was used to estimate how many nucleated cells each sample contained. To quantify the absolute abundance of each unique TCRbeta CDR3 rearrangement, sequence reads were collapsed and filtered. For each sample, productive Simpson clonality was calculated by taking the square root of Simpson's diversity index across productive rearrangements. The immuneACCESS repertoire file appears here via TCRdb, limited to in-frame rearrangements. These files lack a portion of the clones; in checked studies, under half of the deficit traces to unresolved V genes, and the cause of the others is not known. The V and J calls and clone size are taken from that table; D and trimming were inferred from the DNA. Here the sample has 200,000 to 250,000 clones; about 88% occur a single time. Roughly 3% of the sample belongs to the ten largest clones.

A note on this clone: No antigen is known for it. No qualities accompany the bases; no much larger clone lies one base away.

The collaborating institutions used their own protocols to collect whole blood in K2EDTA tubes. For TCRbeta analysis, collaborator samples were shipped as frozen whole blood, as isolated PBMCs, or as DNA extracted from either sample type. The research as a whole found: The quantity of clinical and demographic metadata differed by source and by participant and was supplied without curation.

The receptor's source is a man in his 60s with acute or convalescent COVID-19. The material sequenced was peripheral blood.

This receptor carries the CDR3 CASSQDRGPGRTDTQYF. The DNA sequence is given as TGCGCCAGCAGCCAAGACAGGGGGCCAGGGAGGACAGATACGCAGTATTTT. Rearrangement joined TRBV4-3 to TRBJ2-3; the central 8 bases match TRBD1. Spanning cysteine to phenylalanine, the CDR3 consists of 17 amino acids. CDR3 DNA only is kept here, 51 bases in frame from base 1. In the germline V gene, CDR1 corresponds to LGHNA and CDR2 to YSLEER. For this chain, trimming is 0 bases at the V end and 3 bases at the J end, and the number of junction bases without a gene match is 8.